A selection of T cell receptor beta chains follows, all from one sample in a study of cytomegalovirus exposure and HLA in healthy donors. The assay was immunoSEQ multiplex PCR, and TCRdb's table has in-frame clones only and misses some. This repertoire shows roughly 77,000 clones, about a tenth found once; its top ten account for around 25%. Sequencing used PBMCs. These receptors all stem from a man between 60 and 75 years old in good health and CMV-seropositive. Each CDR3 is given with its conserved first and last residue.

length: 14; V: TRBV9; CDR3: CASSSLTGAYEQYF
length: 15; V: TRBV4-1; CDR3: CASSQEGRENDGYTF
length: 15; V: TRBV18; CDR3: CASSLAPKAAYEQYF
length: 14; V: TRBV10-3; CDR3: CAIGTGGPGNTIYF
length: 11; V: TRBV6-6; CDR3: CASTLGAEAFF
length: 16; V: TRBV4-1; CDR3: CASSRDRGLSTGELFF
length: 14; V: TRBV5-1; CDR3: CASSVQGVQETQYF
length: 14; V: TRBV6-6; CDR3: CASSYDGGNEKLFF
length: 14; V: TRBV5-4; CDR3: CASSPGTGDYGYTF
length: 11; V: TRBV20-1; CDR3: CARDRVYGYTF
length: 15; V: TRBV7-2; CDR3: CASSLSGQGIQPQHF
length: 18; V: TRBV10-2; CDR3: CATLGLAAQRMNTGELFF
length: 12; V: TRBV10-1; CDR3: CASSDLYNEQFF
length: 14; V: TRBV5-1; CDR3: CASSTGQGSTEAFF
length: 13; V: TRBV30; CDR3: CAWSPTEGEKLFF
length: 18; V: TRBV27; CDR3: CASSPGLAGYSGANVLTF
length: 16; V: TRBV7-8; CDR3: CASSLEQGSSYNEQFF
length: 14; V: TRBV7-7; CDR3: CASQVSGGNNEQFF
length: 13; V: TRBV6-4; CDR3: CASSARAAAEAFF
length: 13; V: TRBV5-1; CDR3: CASSLALYCEQYF
length: 14; V: TRBV28; CDR3: CASSPMGQDYGYTF
length: 13; V: TRBV7-3; CDR3: CASSFEGQDTQYF
length: 14; V: TRBV7-9; CDR3: CASSRTGDSYEQYF
length: 12; V: TRBV28; CDR3: CASSLRGKGYTF
length: 13; V: TRBV11-2; CDR3: CASSLEPAAEAFF
length: 15; V: TRBV5-4; CDR3: CASSLVGTRTGELFF
length: 14; V: TRBV28; CDR3: CASMPHTTHTEAFF
length: 16; V: TRBV9; CDR3: CASSVAGGPNTGELFF
length: 12; V: TRBV6-5; CDR3: CASSPYSVAAFF
length: 15; V: TRBV19; CDR3: CASSRTGSSSYEQYF